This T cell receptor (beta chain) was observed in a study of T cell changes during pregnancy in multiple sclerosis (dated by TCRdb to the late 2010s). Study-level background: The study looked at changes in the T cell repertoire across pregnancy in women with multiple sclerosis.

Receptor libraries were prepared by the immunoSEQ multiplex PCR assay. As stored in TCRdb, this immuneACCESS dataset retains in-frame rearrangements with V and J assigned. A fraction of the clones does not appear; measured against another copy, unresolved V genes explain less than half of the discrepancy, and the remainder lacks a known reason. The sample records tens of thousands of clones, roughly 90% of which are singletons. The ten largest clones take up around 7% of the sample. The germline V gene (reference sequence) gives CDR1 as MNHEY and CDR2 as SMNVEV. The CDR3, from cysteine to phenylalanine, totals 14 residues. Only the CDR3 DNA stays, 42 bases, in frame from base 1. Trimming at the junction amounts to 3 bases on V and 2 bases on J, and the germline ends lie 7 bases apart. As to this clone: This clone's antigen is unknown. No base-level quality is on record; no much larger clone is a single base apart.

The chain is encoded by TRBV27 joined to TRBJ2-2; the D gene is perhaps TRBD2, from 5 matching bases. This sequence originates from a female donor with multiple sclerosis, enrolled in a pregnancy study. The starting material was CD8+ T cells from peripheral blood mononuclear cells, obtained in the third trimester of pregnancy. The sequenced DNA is TGTGCCAGCAGTTTCGGGAAAAACACCGGGGAGCTGTTTTTT. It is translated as CASSFGKNTGELFF.